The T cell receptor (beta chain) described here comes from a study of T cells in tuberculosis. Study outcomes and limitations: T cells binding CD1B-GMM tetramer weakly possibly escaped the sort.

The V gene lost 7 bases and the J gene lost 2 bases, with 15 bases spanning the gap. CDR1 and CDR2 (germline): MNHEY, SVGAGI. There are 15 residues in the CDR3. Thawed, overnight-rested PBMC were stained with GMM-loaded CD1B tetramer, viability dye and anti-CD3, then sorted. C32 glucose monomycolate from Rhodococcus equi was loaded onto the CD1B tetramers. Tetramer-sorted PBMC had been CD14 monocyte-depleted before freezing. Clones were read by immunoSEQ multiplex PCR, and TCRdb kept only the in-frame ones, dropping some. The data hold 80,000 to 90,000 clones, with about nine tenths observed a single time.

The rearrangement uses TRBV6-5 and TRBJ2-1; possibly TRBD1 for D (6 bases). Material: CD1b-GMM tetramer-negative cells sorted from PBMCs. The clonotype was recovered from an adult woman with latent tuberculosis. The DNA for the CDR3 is TGTGCCAGCAAATCCCTACAGGGAGCCTACAATGAGCAGTTCTTC. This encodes CASKSLQGAYNEQFF.